The sequence of this T cell receptor (beta chain) was determined in a study of blood T cell repertoires in COVID-19. Study information: Acute-phase and convalescent COVID-19 samples originated in the United States, Italy and Spain.

As processed by the authors: From reference gene primer amplification, estimates of nucleated cell counts were derived. Profiling relied on immunoSEQ multiplex PCR, and the TCRdb table lists in-frame clones only, not all of them. For V, J and clone size, that table is used; D and trimming come from the DNA. The sample includes over 300,000 clones, 75% to 85% of them seen just once. The receptor was derived from a human donor in a cohort sampled during active COVID-19. Input material: peripheral blood.

The CDR3 bases are TGTGCCAGCAGTTTATCCCGTCTCTATGGCTACACCTTC. It yields the protein CASSLSRLYGYTF. This chain uses TRBV28 with TRBJ1-2; D gene unclear. There are 13 residues in the CDR3. V was trimmed by 1 base and J by 4 bases, leaving 7 bases between them. Germline CDR1 reads MDHEN; CDR2 reads SYDVKM.